Below are 17 T cell receptor beta chains sequenced from a single sample in a study of T cell responses to AZD1222 COVID-19 vaccine. TCRdb keeps only in-frame clones here, not all; method: immunoSEQ multiplex PCR. The sample lists some 170,000 clones; more than 80% were seen once. This sample comprised peripheral blood, obtained 28 days after the second dose of the MenACWY control vaccine. Source of these receptors: an adult who received the MenACWY meningococcal vaccine as a control.

V usage is TRBV29-1 and J usage is TRBJ1-1; tentative D call: TRBD1 (6 bases). Trimming pared 7 bases from V and 5 bases from J, leaving 17 bases between. Per the germline V gene, CDR1 is SQVTM and CDR2 is ANQGSEA. CDR3 length equals 13 residues. CDR3 in amino acids: CSGTGYYETEAFF. As DNA, the CDR3 is TGCAGCGGAACAGGGTATTACGAGACTGAAGCTTTCTTT.

The genes are TRBV5-1 and TRBJ1-2, with 8 bases that match TRBD1. J was trimmed by 4 bases and V by 1 base; bases with no gene match: 9. This CDR3 has 16 amino acids. Germline assignment: CDR1 SGHRS and CDR2 YFSETQ. This CDR3 is CASSLPRDDRGYGYTF. DNA of the CDR3: TGCGCCAGCAGCTTGCCCCGAGATGACAGGGGCTATGGCTACACCTTC.

The chain carries TRBV7-6 and TRBJ1-2, with TRBD1 matching 8 bases. The CDR3 length is 17 residues. Unmatched junction bases numbered 9, after V lost 2 bases and J lost 1 base. The germline V gene has CDR1 SGHVS and CDR2 FNYEAQ. The CDR3 DNA sequence: TGTGCCAGCAGCTTATTTAGTCCGACAGGGGATAACTATGGCTACACCTTC. Translated: CASSLFSPTGDNYGYTF.

The J gene is TRBJ2-7, the V gene TRBV5-1; D is possibly TRBD1 (5 bases). The germline V and J ends were trimmed by 4 bases and 6 bases, with 17 bases remaining between them. Germline V CDR1 and CDR2: SGHRS, YFSETQ. The CDR3 totals 14 residues. CDR3 nucleotides: TGCGCCAGCAGCACATTTCAGCAGGGTATCGAGCAGTACTTC. This codes for CASSTFQQGIEQYF.

This clone came up once. CDR3 loop: CAGTASTDTQYF. CDR3 sequence (DNA): TGTGCCGGGACAGCTAGCACAGATACGCAGTATTTT. This chain joins TRBV30 and TRBJ2-3; 7 bases align to TRBD1. Germline-derived CDR1 and CDR2 are GTSNPN and SVGIG (reference sequence). This CDR3 is built from 12 residues. V was pared by 8 bases and J by 0 bases, with 2 bases of the junction left unmatched. The variable domain in full, with the rest retrieved from reference TRBV30 and TRBJ2-3, is SQTIHQWPATLVQPVGSPLSLECTVEGTSNPNLYWYRQAAGRGLQLLFYSVGIGQISSEVPQNLSASRPQDRQFILSSKKLLLSDSGFYLCAGTASTDTQYFGPGTRLTVL.

V and J are TRBV28 and TRBJ2-1; D is unclear. Germline CDR1 and CDR2: MDHEN and SYDVKM. This CDR3 is built from 15 residues. The V gene lost 10 bases and the J gene lost 7 bases, with 23 bases spanning the gap. CDR3 coding DNA: TGTGCCACCCGACCCCAGGTGTCCTTCTTAAATGAGCAGTTCTTC. Translating it yields CATRPQVSFLNEQFF.

The sample holds a few counts of this clone. The rearrangement joins TRBV6-5 to TRBJ2-3; 7 bases agree with TRBD2. In germline, CDR1 is MNHEY, CDR2 SVGAGI. The ends lost 5 bases at V and 4 bases at J; junction bases unmatched: 3. The CDR3 is 13 amino acids. Written as DNA, the CDR3 is TGTGCCAGCAGTCAGACTAGCCCAGATACGCAGTATTTT. Its protein is CASSQTSPDTQYF.

The chain uses TRBV28 and TRBJ1-2, with unresolved D. Germline V gives CDR1 MDHEN, CDR2 SYDVKM. The length of the CDR3 is 12 residues. The germline V and J ends were trimmed by 1 base and 8 bases, with 8 bases remaining between them. CDR3 sequence reads: CASSLFPLGYTF. The CDR3 region has the DNA TGTGCCAGCAGTTTATTCCCGTTAGGCTACACCTTC.

In DNA form, the CDR3 reads TGCAGTGCTAGCGGAGGAGAGCAGTTCTTC. Its translation: CSASGGEQFF. The V gene is TRBV20-1, the J gene TRBJ2-1, with a tentative D call TRBD2 (5 bases). The V end lost 3 bases, the J end lost 10 bases, and 7 bases lay between the germline ends. CDR3 length: 10 amino acids. CDR1 and CDR2 (germline): DFQATT, SNEGSKA (reference sequence).

The chain links TRBV6-5 to TRBJ2-3, with D hard to call. Germline V gene data show CDR1 as MNHEY and CDR2 as SVGAGI. V was pared by 7 bases and J by 1 base, with 12 bases between. The CDR3 extends over 14 amino acids. CDR3 residues: CASNRPIGTDTQYF. The CDR3, as DNA: TGTGCCAGCAATCGCCCGATAGGCACAGATACGCAGTATTTT.

As for this clone: Since no conserved phenylalanine or tryptophan closes the CDR3, a read error is the likely cause. It is unclear where the CDR3 begins or ends on the DNA, so no DNA is shown, and the CDR3 is as TCRdb lists it. The chain uses TRBV3-1 (or the pseudogene TRBV3-2) and TRBJ1-1. The CDR3 region is 13 residues in length, termini included. Germline values: CDR1 LGHDT, CDR2 YNNKEL (reference sequence). The CDR3 sequence: CASSQLEDFFPHL.

The rearrangement links TRBV23-1 to TRBJ2-6; either TRBD1 or TRBD2 may fit D (5 bases each). TRBV23-1 is annotated as an ORF whose role is uncertain. Trimming removed 1 base at V and 2 bases at J, with 21 bases between. The CDR3 consists of 20 residues. The CDR3 sequence is CASSQWGNIPQVAGANVLTF. The CDR3 region has the DNA TGCGCCAGCAGTCAATGGGGGAACATTCCCCAGGTGGCTGGGGCCAACGTCCTGACTTTC.

The rearrangement joins TRBV11-2 to TRBJ2-7, with 7 bases identical to TRBD1. CDR1 SGHAT and CDR2 FQNNGV come from the germline V gene. There are 14 residues in the CDR3. Trimming at V came to 7 bases and at J to 6 bases, leaving 12 bases not matched to a gene. CDR3 amino acids: CASTPGQSSLEQYF. DNA of the CDR3: TGTGCCAGCACCCCGGGACAGAGCTCCCTCGAGCAGTACTTC.

V is TRBV28 and J is TRBJ2-7; the D is unclear. The CDR3 has 14 amino acids. The germline gives CDR1 MDHEN, CDR2 SYDVKM. V was pared by 6 bases and J by 6 bases, with 18 bases between. DNA of the CDR3: TGTGCCAGCAGCTTCGCCGCCGTGATCGGCGAGCAGTACTTC. Translated, it gives CASSFAAVIGEQYF.

The rearrangement uses TRBV30 and TRBJ1-2; D may be TRBD1 (5 bases). The CDR3 runs 14 residues. Trimming shortened V by 0 bases and J by 5 bases, and 13 bases separated the two germline ends. The germline CDR1 and CDR2 sequences are GTSNPN and SVGIG (reference sequence). The CDR3 loop reads CAWSVGGVGYGYTF. The CDR3 DNA follows: TGTGCCTGGAGTGTAGGAGGGGTTGGGTATGGCTACACCTTC.

V gene TRBV29-1 combines with J gene TRBJ2-3; TRBD1 or TRBD2 may be the D gene (5 bases each). The V end lost 1 base, the J end lost 0 bases, and 8 bases lay between the germline ends. Germline lookup yields CDR1 SQVTM and CDR2 ANQGSEA. This CDR3 is built from 14 residues. The CDR3 DNA sequence: TGCAGCGTTGAAGCGGGGCGCAGCACAGATACGCAGTATTTT. Translated, it gives CSVEAGRSTDTQYF.

The genes are TRBV28 and TRBJ2-5; 7 nucleotides agree with TRBD1. This CDR3 spans 14 amino acids. V dropped 6 bases and J dropped 1; count of bases not matched to a gene: 5. Germline assignment: CDR1 MDHEN and CDR2 SYDVKM. For the CDR3, the DNA is TGTGCCAGCAGGACCGGGACAGTCCAAGAGACCCAGTACTTC. Translated: CASRTGTVQETQYF.